This T cell receptor (beta chain) emerged from a study of blood T cell repertoires in COVID-19. Turning to the study itself: From the United States, Italy and Spain came samples of acute and convalescent COVID-19.

The V end lost 3 bases, the J end lost 5 bases, and 13 bases lay between the germline ends. In germline, CDR1 is SNHLY, CDR2 FYNNEI. The CDR3 contains 14 residues. Remarks on this clone: Other DNA sequences in this sample translate to the same CDR3.

Cohorts were determined from participant-reported clinical history. TCRdb's copy holds only in-frame clones and misses some; the assay was immunoSEQ multiplex PCR. The data hold about 180,000 clones, with roughly 87% observed a single time. Input material: PBMCs or T cells enriched from blood (not recorded which). The rearrangement uses TRBV2 and TRBJ1-2; maybe TRBD1 (5 bases). This TCR was recovered from a human donor with acute COVID-19. The donor label of this sample is uncertain. The CDR3 nucleotides read TGTGCCAGCAGTGAGCGGGGCCAAGTTTATGGCTACACCTTC. It specifies CASSERGQVYGYTF.